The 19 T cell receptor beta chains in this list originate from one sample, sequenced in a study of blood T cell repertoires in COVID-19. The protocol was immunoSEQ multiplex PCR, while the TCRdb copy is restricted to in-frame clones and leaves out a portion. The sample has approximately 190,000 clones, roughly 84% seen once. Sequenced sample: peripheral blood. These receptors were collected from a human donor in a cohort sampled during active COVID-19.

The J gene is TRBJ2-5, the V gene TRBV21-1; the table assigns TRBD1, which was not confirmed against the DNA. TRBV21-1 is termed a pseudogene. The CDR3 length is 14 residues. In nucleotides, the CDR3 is TGTGCCAGCAGCCCACGAGACAGGGAGGAGACCCAGTACTTC. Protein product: CASSPRDREETQYF.

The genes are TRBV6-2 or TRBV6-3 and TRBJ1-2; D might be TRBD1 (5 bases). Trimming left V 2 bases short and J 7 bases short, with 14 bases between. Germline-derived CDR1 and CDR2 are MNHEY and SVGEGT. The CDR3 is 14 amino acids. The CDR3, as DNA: TGTGCCAGCAGTTACCAGGGCCTTGGCAGTGGCTACACCTTC. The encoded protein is CASSYQGLGSGYTF.

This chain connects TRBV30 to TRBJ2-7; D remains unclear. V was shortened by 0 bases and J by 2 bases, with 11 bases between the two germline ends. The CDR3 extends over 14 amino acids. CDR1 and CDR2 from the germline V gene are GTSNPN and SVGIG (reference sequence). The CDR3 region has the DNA TGTGCCTGGAGTGTAGCTTTGGGCCCCTACGAGCAGTACTTC. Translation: CAWSVALGPYEQYF.

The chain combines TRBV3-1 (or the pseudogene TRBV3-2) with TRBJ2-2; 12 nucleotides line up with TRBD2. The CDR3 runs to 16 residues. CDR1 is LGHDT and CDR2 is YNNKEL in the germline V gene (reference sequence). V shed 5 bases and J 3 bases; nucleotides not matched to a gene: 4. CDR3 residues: CASSSGTSGYTGELFF. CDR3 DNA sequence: TGTGCCAGCAGCTCGGGGACTAGCGGGTACACCGGGGAGCTGTTTTTT.

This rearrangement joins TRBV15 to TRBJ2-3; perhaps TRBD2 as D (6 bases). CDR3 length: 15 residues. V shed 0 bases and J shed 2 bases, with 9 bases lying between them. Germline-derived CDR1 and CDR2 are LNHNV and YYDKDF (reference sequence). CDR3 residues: CATSREGGDTDTQYF. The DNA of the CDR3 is TGTGCCACCAGCAGAGAAGGCGGGGACACAGATACGCAGTATTTT.

The CDR3 DNA is TGCAGCGATGTACGGGAGGTCTACTACGAGCAGTACTTC. Amino acids: CSDVREVYYEQYF. The rearrangement uses TRBV29-1 and TRBJ2-7, with 7 bases fitting TRBD2. Losses at the gene ends were 7 bases for V and 3 bases for J; bases not matched to a gene: 9. The CDR3 extends over 13 amino acids. Germline assignment: CDR1 SQVTM and CDR2 ANQGSEA.

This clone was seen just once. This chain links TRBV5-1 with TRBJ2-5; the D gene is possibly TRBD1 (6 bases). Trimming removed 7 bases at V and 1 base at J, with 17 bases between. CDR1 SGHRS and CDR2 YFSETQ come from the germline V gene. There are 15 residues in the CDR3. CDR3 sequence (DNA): TGCGCCAGCGGGGGCATACCAGGGTTCCAAGAGACCCAGTACTTC. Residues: CASGGIPGFQETQYF.

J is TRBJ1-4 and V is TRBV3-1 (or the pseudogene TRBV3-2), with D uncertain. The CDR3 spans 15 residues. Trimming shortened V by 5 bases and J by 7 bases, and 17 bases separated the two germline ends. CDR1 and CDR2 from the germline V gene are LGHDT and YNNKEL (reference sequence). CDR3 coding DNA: TGTGCCAGCAGCAAAGGGTACAGTTTGGGTGAAAAACTGTTTTTT. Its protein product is CASSKGYSLGEKLFF.

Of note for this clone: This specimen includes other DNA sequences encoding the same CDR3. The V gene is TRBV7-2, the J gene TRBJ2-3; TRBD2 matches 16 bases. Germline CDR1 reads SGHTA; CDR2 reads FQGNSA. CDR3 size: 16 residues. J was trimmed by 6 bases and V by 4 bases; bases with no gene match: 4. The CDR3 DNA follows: TGTGCCAGCAGCTCGGGACTAGCGGGAGGGACGGATACGCAGTATTTT. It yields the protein CASSSGLAGGTDTQYF.

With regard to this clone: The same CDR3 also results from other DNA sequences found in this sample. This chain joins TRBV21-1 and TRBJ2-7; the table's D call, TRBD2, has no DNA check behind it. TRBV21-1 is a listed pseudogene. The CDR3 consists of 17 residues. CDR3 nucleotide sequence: TGTGCCAGCAGCAGAAGACAGCCGGGACTAGCGGAGTACGAGCAGTACTTC. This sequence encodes CASSRRQPGLAEYEQYF.

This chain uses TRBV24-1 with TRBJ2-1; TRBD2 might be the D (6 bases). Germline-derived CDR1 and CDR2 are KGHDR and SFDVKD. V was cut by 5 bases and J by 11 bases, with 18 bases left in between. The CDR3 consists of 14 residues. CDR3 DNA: TGTGCCACCAGTGTTTCGGGGGACCGAGAAAAGCAGTTCTTC. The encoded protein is CATSVSGDREKQFF.

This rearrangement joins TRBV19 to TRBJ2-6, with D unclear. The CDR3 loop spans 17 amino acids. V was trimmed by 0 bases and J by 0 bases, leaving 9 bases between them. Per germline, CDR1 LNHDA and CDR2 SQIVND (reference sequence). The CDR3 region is CASSIDFRPSGANVLTF. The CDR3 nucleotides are TGTGCCAGTAGTATAGATTTCAGGCCCTCTGGGGCCAACGTCCTGACTTTC.

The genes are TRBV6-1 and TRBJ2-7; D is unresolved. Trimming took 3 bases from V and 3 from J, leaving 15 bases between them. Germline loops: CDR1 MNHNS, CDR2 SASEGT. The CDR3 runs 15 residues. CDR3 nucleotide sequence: TGTGCCAGCAGTGACCGAGGTGTTTCGAACTACGAGCAGTACGTC. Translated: CASSDRGVSNYEQYV.

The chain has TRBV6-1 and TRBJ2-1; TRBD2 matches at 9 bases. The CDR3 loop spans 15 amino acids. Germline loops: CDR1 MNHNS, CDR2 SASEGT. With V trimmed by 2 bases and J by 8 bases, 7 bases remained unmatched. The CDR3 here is CASSEYGGRADEQFF. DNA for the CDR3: TGTGCCAGCAGTGAATATGGCGGGAGGGCCGATGAGCAGTTCTTC.

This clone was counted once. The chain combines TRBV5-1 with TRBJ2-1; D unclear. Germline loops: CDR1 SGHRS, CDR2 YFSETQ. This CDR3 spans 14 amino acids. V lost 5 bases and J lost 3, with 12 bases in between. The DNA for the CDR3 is TGCGCCAGCAGTCTATCTGAATTCTACAATGAGCAGTTCTTC. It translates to CASSLSEFYNEQFF. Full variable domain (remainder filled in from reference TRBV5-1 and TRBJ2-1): KAGVTQTPRYLIKTRGQQVTLSCSPISGHRSVSWYQQTPGQGLQFLFEYFSETQRNKGNFPGRFSGRQFSNSRSEMNVSTLELGDSALYLCASSLSEFYNEQFFGPGTRLTVL.

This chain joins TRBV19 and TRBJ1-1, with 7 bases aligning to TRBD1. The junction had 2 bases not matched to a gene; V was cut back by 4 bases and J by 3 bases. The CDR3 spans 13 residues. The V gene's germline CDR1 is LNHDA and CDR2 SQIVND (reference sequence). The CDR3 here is CASSKGQYTEAFF. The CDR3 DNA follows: TGTGCCAGTAGTAAGGGACAGTACACTGAAGCTTTCTTT.

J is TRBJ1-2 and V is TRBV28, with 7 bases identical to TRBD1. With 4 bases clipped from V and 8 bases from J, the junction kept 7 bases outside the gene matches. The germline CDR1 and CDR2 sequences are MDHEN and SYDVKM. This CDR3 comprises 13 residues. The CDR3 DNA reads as TGTGCCAGCAGTTCCGGGACAGTCTTGGGCTACACCTTC. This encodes CASSSGTVLGYTF.

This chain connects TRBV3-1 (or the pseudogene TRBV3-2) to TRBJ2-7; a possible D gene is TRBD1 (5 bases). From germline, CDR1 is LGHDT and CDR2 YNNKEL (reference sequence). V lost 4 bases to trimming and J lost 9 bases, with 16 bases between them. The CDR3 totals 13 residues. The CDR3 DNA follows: TGTGCCAGCAGCCTTGGGGCGGAACGTCCGCAGTACTTC. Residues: CASSLGAERPQYF.

The CDR3 loop is CASSLDMADGELFF. The CDR3 DNA sequence: TGCGCCAGCAGCTTGGATATGGCGGACGGGGAGCTGTTTTTT. The V and J genes are TRBV5-1 and TRBJ2-2; D unclear. The CDR3 runs 14 residues. The V and J ends lost 0 bases and 7 bases respectively, with 10 bases between them. The germline gives CDR1 SGHRS, CDR2 YFSETQ.